The entry below describes one T cell receptor beta chain. This sample was taken from a study of blood T cell repertoires in COVID-19. Study at large: Sites across the United States, Italy and Spain contributed samples from acute and convalescent COVID-19. The analysed material was cDNA or gDNA that came from T cells, B-cell-depleted T cells, or PBMCs.

The length of the CDR3 is 13 residues. Germline V CDR1 and CDR2: MDHEN, SYDVKM. The V end lost 6 bases, the J end lost 5 bases, and 11 bases lay between the germline ends. In the authors' methods: Quantification of nucleated cells was approximated via reference gene primer amplification. TCRdb's table, derived via immunoSEQ multiplex PCR, lists solely in-frame clones and lacks some. V and J calls and clone size come straight from that table; D and trimming were deduced from the DNA. The sample shows more than 250,000 clones, 88% of them seen only once. Seattle patient enrollment occurred during active infection, with longitudinal follow-up thereafter.

V and J are TRBV28 and TRBJ2-4; tentatively, D is TRBD2 (5 bases). This receptor was identified in a woman aged 25-40 years with COVID-19, enrolled during active disease. Specimen: peripheral blood. CDR3 sequence (DNA): TGTGCCAGCAGGCCGGGGTGGGAAAACATTCAGTACTTC. Protein sequence: CASRPGWENIQYF.